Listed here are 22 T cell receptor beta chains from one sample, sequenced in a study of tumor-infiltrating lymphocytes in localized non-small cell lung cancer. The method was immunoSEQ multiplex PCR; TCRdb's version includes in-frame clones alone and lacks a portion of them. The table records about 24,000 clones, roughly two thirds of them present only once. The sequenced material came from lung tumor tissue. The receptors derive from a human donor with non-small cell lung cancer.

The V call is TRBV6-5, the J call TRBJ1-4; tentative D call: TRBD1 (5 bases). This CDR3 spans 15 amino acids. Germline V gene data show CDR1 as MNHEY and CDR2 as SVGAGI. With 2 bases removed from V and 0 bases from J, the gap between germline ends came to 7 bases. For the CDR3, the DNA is TGTGCCAGCAGTTACGGGGCATCAACTAATGAAAAACTGTTTTTT. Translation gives CASSYGASTNEKLFF.

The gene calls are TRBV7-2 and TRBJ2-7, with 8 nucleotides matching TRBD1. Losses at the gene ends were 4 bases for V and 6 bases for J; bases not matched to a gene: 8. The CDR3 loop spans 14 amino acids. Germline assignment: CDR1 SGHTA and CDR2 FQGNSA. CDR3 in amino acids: CASSSLTGAGEQYF. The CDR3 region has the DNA TGTGCCAGCAGCTCCTTGACAGGGGCGGGCGAGCAGTACTTC.

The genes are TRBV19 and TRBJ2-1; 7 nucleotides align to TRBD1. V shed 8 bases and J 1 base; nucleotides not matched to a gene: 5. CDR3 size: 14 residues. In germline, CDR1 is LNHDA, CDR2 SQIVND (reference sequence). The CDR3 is CASETGSSYNEQFF. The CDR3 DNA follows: TGTGCCAGTGAGACAGGGTCGTCCTACAATGAGCAGTTCTTC. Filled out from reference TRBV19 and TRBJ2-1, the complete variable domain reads DGGITQSPKYLFRKEGQNVTLSCEQNLNHDAMYWYRQDPGQGLRLIYYSQIVNDFQKGDIAEGYSVSREKKESFPLTVTSAQKNPTAFYLCASETGSSYNEQFFGPGTRLTVL.

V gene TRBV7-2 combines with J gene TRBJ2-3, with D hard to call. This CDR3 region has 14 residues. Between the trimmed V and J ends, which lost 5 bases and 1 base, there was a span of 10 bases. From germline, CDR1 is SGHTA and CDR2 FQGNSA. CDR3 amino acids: CASSRVSGTDTQYF. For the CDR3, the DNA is TGTGCCAGCAGCCGGGTCAGCGGCACAGATACGCAGTATTTT.

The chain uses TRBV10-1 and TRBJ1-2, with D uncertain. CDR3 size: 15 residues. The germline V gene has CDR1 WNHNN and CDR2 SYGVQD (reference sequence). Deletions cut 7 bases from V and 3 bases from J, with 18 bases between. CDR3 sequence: CASNNSSFFDYGYTF. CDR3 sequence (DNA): TGCGCCAGCAACAATAGCTCGTTTTTTGACTATGGCTACACCTTC.

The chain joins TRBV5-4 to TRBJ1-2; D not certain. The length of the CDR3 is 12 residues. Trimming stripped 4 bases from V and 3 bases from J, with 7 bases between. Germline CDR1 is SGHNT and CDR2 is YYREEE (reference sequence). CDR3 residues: CASSPDHYGYTF. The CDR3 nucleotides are TGTGCCAGCAGCCCGGATCACTATGGCTACACCTTC.

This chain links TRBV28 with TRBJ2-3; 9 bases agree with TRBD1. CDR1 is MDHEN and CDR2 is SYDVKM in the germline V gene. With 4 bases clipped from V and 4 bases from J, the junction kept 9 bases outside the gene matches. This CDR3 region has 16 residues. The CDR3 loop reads CASSSPGTGRADTQYF. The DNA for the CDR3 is TGTGCCAGCAGTTCCCCCGGGACAGGGAGGGCAGATACGCAGTATTTT. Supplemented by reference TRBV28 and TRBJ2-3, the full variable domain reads DVKVTQSSRYLVKRTGEKVFLECVQDMDHENMFWYRQDPGLGLRLIYFSYDVKMKEKGDIPEGYSVSREKKERFSLILESASTNQTSMYLCASSSPGTGRADTQYFGPGTRLTVL.

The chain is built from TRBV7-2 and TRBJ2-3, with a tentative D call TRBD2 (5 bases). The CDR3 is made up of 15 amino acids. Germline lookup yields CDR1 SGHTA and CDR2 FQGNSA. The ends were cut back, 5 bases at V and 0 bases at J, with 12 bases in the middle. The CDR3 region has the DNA TGTGCCAGCAGCCTTGTGCGGACTAGCACAGATACGCAGTATTTT. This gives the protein CASSLVRTSTDTQYF.

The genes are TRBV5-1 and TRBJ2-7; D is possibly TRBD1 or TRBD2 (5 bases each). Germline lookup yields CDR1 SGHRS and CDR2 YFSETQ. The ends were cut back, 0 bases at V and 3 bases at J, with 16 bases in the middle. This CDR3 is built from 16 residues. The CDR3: CASSLAPTEGVYEQYF. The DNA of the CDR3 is TGCGCCAGCAGCTTGGCCCCGACAGAGGGTGTCTACGAGCAGTACTTC.

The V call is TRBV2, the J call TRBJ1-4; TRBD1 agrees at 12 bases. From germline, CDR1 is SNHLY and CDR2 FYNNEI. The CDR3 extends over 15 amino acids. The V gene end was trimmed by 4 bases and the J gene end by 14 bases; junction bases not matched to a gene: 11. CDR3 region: CASSAMGQGALRLFF. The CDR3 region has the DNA TGTGCCAGCAGTGCCATGGGACAGGGGGCTCTTAGGCTGTTTTTT.

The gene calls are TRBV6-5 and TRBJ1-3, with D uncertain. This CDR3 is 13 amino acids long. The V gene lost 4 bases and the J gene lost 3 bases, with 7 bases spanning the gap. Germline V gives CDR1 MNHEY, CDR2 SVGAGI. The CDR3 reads CASSFLGGNTIYF. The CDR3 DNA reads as TGTGCCAGCAGTTTCTTGGGTGGAAACACCATATATTTT.

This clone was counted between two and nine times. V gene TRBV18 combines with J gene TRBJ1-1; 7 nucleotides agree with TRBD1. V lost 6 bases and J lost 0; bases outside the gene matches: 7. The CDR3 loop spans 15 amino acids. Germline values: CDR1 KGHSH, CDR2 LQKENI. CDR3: CASSPRTGMNTEAFF. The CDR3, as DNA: TGTGCCAGCTCCCCCCGGACAGGAATGAACACTGAAGCTTTCTTT. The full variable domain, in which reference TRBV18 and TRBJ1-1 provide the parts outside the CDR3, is NAGVMQNPRHLVRRRGQEARLRCSPMKGHSHVYWYRQLPEEGLKFMVYLQKENIIDESGMPKERFSAEFPKEGPSILRIQQVVRGDSAAYFCASSPRTGMNTEAFFGQGTRLTVV.

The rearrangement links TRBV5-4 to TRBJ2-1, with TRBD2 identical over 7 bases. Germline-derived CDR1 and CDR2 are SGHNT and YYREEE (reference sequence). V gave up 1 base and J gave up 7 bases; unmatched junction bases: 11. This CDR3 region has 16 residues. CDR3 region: CASSLSRGRAGNEQFF. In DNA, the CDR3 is TGTGCCAGCAGCTTGAGTCGGGGGAGGGCCGGGAATGAGCAGTTCTTC.

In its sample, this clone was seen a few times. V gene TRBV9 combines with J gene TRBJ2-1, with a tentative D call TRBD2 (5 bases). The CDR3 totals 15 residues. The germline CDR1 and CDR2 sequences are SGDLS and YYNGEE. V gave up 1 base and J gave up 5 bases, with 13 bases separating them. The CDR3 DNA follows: TGTGCCAGCAGCGTACGAGGACTTGTAGACAATGAGCAGTTCTTC. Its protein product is CASSVRGLVDNEQFF.

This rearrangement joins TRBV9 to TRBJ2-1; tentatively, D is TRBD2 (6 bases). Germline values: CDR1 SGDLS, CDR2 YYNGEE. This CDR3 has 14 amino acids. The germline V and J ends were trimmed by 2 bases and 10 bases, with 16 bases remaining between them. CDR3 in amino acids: CASSVEDYNVEQFF. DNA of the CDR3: TGTGCCAGCAGCGTTGAGGACTATAATGTAGAGCAGTTCTTC.

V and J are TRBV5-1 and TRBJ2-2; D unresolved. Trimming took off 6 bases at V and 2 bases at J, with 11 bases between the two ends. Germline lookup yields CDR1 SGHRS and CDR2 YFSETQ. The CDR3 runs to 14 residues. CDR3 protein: CASTARINTGELFF. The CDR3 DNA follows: TGCGCCAGCACAGCGCGGATCAACACCGGGGAGCTGTTTTTT. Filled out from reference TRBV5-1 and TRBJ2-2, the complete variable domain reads KAGVTQTPRYLIKTRGQQVTLSCSPISGHRSVSWYQQTPGQGLQFLFEYFSETQRNKGNFPGRFSGRQFSNSRSEMNVSTLELGDSALYLCASTARINTGELFFGEGSRLTVL.

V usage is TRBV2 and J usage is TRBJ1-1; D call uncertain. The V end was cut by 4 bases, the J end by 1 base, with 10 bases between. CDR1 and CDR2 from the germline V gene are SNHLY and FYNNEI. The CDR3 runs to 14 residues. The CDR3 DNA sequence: TGTGCCAGCAGTGGTATTACATGGAACACTGAAGCTTTCTTT. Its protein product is CASSGITWNTEAFF.

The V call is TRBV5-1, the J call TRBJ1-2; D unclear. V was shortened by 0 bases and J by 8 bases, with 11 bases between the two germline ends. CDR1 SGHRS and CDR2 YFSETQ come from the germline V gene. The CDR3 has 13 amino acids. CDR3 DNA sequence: TGCGCCAGCAGCTTGGAAGGTAGTCAGGGCTACACCTTC. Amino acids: CASSLEGSQGYTF.

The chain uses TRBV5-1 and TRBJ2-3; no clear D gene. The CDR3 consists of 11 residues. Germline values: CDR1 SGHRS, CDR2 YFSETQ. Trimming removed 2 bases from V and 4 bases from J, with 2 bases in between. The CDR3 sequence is CASSFADTQYF. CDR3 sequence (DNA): TGCGCCAGCAGCTTCGCAGATACGCAGTATTTT. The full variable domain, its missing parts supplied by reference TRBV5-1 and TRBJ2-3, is KAGVTQTPRYLIKTRGQQVTLSCSPISGHRSVSWYQQTPGQGLQFLFEYFSETQRNKGNFPGRFSGRQFSNSRSEMNVSTLELGDSALYLCASSFADTQYFGPGTRLTVL.

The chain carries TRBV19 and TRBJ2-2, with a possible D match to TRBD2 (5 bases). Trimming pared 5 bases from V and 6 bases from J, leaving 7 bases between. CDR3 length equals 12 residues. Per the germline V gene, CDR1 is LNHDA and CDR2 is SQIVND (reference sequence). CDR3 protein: CASSLEAGELFF. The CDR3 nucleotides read TGTGCCAGTAGTTTGGAGGCCGGGGAGCTGTTTTTT.

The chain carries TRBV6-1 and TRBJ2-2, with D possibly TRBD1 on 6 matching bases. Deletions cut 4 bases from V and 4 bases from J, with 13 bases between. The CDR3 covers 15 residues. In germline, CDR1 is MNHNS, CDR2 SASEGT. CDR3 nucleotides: TGTGCCAGCAGTGGCCTCGGACAGTCCACCGGGGAGCTGTTTTTT. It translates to CASSGLGQSTGELFF.

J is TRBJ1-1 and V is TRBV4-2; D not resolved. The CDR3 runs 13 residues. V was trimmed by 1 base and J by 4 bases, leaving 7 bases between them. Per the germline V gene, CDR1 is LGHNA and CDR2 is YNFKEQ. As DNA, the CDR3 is TGTGCCAGCAGCCAAGTCGTAGGCACTGAAGCTTTCTTT. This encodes CASSQVVGTEAFF.